These 21 T cell receptor beta chains were sequenced from one sample in a study of blood T cell repertoires in COVID-19. Sequenced by immunoSEQ multiplex PCR; TCRdb stores in-frame clones only, minus some. There are hundreds of thousands of clones in the sample; roughly 89% occur only once, and 1.7% lies in the top ten. The sequenced sample was PBMCs or T cells enriched from blood (not recorded which). The receptors here all came from a woman aged 18-29 years with acute COVID-19.

A single count supports this clone. The J gene is TRBJ2-7, the V gene TRBV27; D perhaps matches TRBD1 (6 bases). With 5 bases removed from V and 3 bases from J, the gap between germline ends came to 14 bases. Germline V gene lookup returns CDR1 MNHEY and CDR2 SMNVEV (reference sequence). The CDR3 is 14 residues long. DNA of the CDR3: TGTGCCAGCAGTAGGGATGGCAGGGGCTACGAGCAGTACTTC. It translates to CASSRDGRGYEQYF.

The chain joins TRBV7-2 to TRBJ2-5; 13 nucleotides align to TRBD2. Germline trimming cut 4 bases from V and 4 bases from J; bases unmatched to any gene: 9. The CDR3 has 17 amino acids. The germline V gene has CDR1 SGHTA and CDR2 FQGNSA. Written as DNA, the CDR3 is TGTGCCAGCAGCTCAGGACTAGCGGGAGTCCCGGGAGAGACCCAGTACTTC. It encodes CASSSGLAGVPGETQYF.

J is TRBJ1-1 and V is TRBV5-1; D not resolved. The germline V gene has CDR1 SGHRS and CDR2 YFSETQ. Trimming left V 2 bases short and J 3 bases short, with 8 bases between. This CDR3 contains 13 residues. The CDR3 here is CASSFAGDTEAFF. Here the CDR3 DNA reads TGCGCCAGCAGCTTTGCGGGCGACACTGAAGCTTTCTTT.

This sequence joins TRBV11-3 and TRBJ1-4; tentatively, D is TRBD1 (6 bases). The CDR3 length is 8 residues. Germline values: CDR1 SGHNT, CDR2 YENEEA. Trimming pared 11 bases from V and 11 bases from J, leaving 6 bases between. The CDR3 reads CAGGKLFF. CDR3 DNA: TGTGCCGGGGGCAAACTGTTTTTT.

This clone is a singleton in its sample. The V and J genes are TRBV5-8 and TRBJ2-1; the match to TRBD2 covers 9 bases. V trimming: 0 bases; J trimming: 9 bases; junction bases outside the gene matches: 10. The CDR3 runs 16 residues. Germline CDR1 reads SGHTS; CDR2 reads YDEGEE. The CDR3 DNA sequence: TGTGCCAGCAGCTTGGCCTTGCTAGCGGGATATGGTGAGCAGTTCTTC. Protein product: CASSLALLAGYGEQFF.

In its sample, this clone was seen a few times. This chain uses TRBV15 with TRBJ1-3, with D unresolved. The V and J ends lost 9 bases and 4 bases respectively, with 13 bases between them. The CDR3 runs 13 residues. Per the germline V gene, CDR1 is LNHNV and CDR2 is YYDKDF (reference sequence). CDR3 residues: CATDEGWGNTIYF. In nucleotides, the CDR3 is TGTGCCACGGACGAGGGTTGGGGAAACACCATATATTTT. The complete variable domain, with remaining parts taken from reference TRBV15 and TRBJ1-3, reads DAMVIQNPRYQVTQFGKPVTLSCSQTLNHNVMYWYQQKSSQAPKLLFHYYDKDFNNEADTPDNFQSRRPNTSFCFLDIRSPGLGDTAMYLCATDEGWGNTIYFGEGSWLTVV.

The chain has TRBV7-2 and TRBJ2-5, with a weak D call TRBD2 (5 bases). The CDR3 sequence is 14 residues long. The V gene lost 3 bases and the J gene lost 5 bases, with 13 bases spanning the gap. Germline CDR1 is SGHTA and CDR2 is FQGNSA. CDR3 DNA sequence: TGTGCCAGCAGCTTTGCGGGTATAATGGAGACCCAGTACTTC. As protein: CASSFAGIMETQYF.

The chain combines TRBV28 with TRBJ2-3; D perhaps matches TRBD1 (6 bases). This CDR3 is built from 14 residues. Germline V gene data show CDR1 as MDHEN and CDR2 as SYDVKM. Deletions cut 5 bases from V and 2 bases from J, with 11 bases between. Here the CDR3 DNA reads TGTGCCAGCAGTGGGGGCAGCCTCACAGATACGCAGTATTTT. Protein: CASSGGSLTDTQYF.

The chain combines TRBV5-1 with TRBJ2-1; TRBD2 agrees at 8 bases. With V trimmed by 5 bases and J by 4 bases, 8 bases remained unmatched. Germline V gene sequence: CDR1 SGHRS, CDR2 YFSETQ. The CDR3 runs to 15 residues. The CDR3 nucleotides are TGCGCCAGCAGACTAGCGGACCGGGGGTACAATGAGCAGTTCTTC. This sequence encodes CASRLADRGYNEQFF.

The chain employs TRBV6-6 and TRBJ1-1; 12 bases are a match to TRBD1. J gave up 0 bases and V 5 bases, and 10 bases lay outside the gene matches. The CDR3 contains 18 residues. Germline CDR1 and CDR2: MNHNY and SVGAGI (reference sequence). CDR3 DNA: TGTGCCAGCAGTCCACTTGGGACAGGGGGCCCTATGAACACTGAAGCTTTCTTT. Encoded protein: CASSPLGTGGPMNTEAFF.

The chain employs TRBV6-5 and TRBJ1-5; tentative D call: TRBD1 (5 bases). This CDR3 contains 14 residues. Trimming cost V 4 bases and J 3 bases, with 10 bases left between them. Looked up from germline, CDR1 is MNHEY and CDR2 is SVGAGI. In DNA form, the CDR3 reads TGTGCCAGCAGTTCTTTCAGGGACAATCAGCCCCAGCATTTT. Translated, it gives CASSSFRDNQPQHF.

In this sample, this clone turned up once. The rearrangement links TRBV9 to TRBJ1-1, with D perhaps matching TRBD1 (6 bases). Germline V gene lookup returns CDR1 SGDLS and CDR2 YYNGEE. The CDR3 consists of 15 residues. Trimming removed 5 bases at V and 1 base at J, with 15 bases between. The CDR3, as DNA: TGTGCCAGCAGTATAACCGGACAGACGAACACTGAAGCTTTCTTT. It specifies CASSITGQTNTEAFF.

The chain joins TRBV6-4 to TRBJ2-1, with TRBD2 matching over 8 bases. The CDR3 spans 16 residues. Germline V CDR1 and CDR2: MRHNA, SNTAGT. V gave up 10 bases and J gave up 6 bases; unmatched junction bases: 17. The DNA of the CDR3 is TGTGCCATCCCTCGGGAGGGGGGAGGGCCCTCCAATGAGCAGTTCTTC. Protein sequence: CAIPREGGGPSNEQFF.

J is TRBJ1-2 and V is TRBV6-5; D is perhaps TRBD1 (6 bases). V lost 7 bases and J lost 5, with 20 bases in between. This CDR3 contains 15 residues. In germline, CDR1 is MNHEY, CDR2 SVGAGI. This CDR3 is CASNPQGGGAYGYTF. In DNA, the CDR3 is TGTGCCAGCAACCCGCAAGGGGGAGGGGCGTATGGCTACACCTTC.

The genes are TRBV2 and TRBJ2-3; D is unclear. The length of the CDR3 is 11 residues. Germline lookup yields CDR1 SNHLY and CDR2 FYNNEI. V was trimmed by 2 bases and J by 14 bases, leaving 11 bases between them. The CDR3 here is CASSEMVVPYF. CDR3 nucleotides: TGTGCCAGCAGTGAAATGGTAGTCCCGTATTTT.

The gene calls are TRBV6-5 and TRBJ1-1; 8 nucleotides match TRBD1. V lost 5 bases, J lost 4 bases, and 3 bases stayed unmatched. Looked up from germline, CDR1 is MNHEY and CDR2 is SVGAGI. The CDR3 has 13 amino acids. CDR3 coding DNA: TGTGCCAGCAGTCTCGACAGGGGCACTGAAGCTTTCTTT. Its protein is CASSLDRGTEAFF.

This sequence joins TRBV28 and TRBJ1-5; 7 nucleotides match TRBD1. J was trimmed by 0 bases and V by 3 bases; bases with no gene match: 5. Germline V gene lookup returns CDR1 MDHEN and CDR2 SYDVKM. This CDR3 has 16 residues. CDR3 sequence (DNA): TGTGCCAGCAGTTTGCAGGGGGAAGATAGCAATCAGCCCCAGCATTTT. This codes for CASSLQGEDSNQPQHF.

This clone was picked up many times. This CDR3 reads CASSFRSSTDTQYF. The CDR3 region has the DNA TGTGCCAGCAGTTTTAGATCTAGCACAGATACGCAGTATTTT. This chain joins TRBV28 and TRBJ2-3, with D uncertain. The CDR3 has 14 amino acids. Germline assignment: CDR1 MDHEN and CDR2 SYDVKM. Trimming took off 3 bases at V and 0 bases at J, with 7 bases between the two ends.

The rearrangement links TRBV7-2 to TRBJ2-3; 14 bases match TRBD2. This CDR3 contains 17 residues. With 2 bases clipped from V and 5 bases from J, the junction kept 6 bases outside the gene matches. Germline CDR1 and CDR2: SGHTA and FQGNSA. This chain's CDR3 is CASSLYAGTSGRDTQYF. CDR3 in DNA: TGTGCCAGCAGCTTATACGCCGGGACTAGCGGGAGAGATACGCAGTATTTT.

The V and J genes are TRBV7-9 and TRBJ2-3, with TRBD2 matching over 9 bases. Looked up from germline, CDR1 is SEHNR and CDR2 is FQNEAQ (reference sequence). This CDR3 is 15 amino acids long. The V segment lost 6 bases and the J segment 0 bases; nucleotides outside the gene matches: 4. The CDR3 region has the DNA TGTGCCAGCAGGAGCGGACTAGCGAGCACAGATACGCAGTATTTT. This sequence encodes CASRSGLASTDTQYF. Variable domain in full (rest from reference TRBV7-9 and TRBJ2-3): DTGVSQNPRHKITKRGQNVTFRCDPISEHNRLYWYRQTLGQGPEFLTYFQNEAQLEKSRLLSDRFSAERPKGSFSTLEIQRTEQGDSAMYLCASRSGLASTDTQYFGPGTRLTVL.

V gene TRBV5-1 combines with J gene TRBJ2-1, with 10 bases fitting TRBD2. This CDR3 is 16 amino acids long. Trimming took 0 bases from V and 9 from J; bases not matched to a gene: 9. Germline lookup yields CDR1 SGHRS and CDR2 YFSETQ. As DNA, the CDR3 is TGCGCCAGCAGCTTGGTCGCTAGCGGGAGTGTGGGTGAGCAGTTCTTC. Its translation: CASSLVASGSVGEQFF.